Listed below are T cell receptor beta chains from one sample, sequenced in a study of T cells in Graves' hyperthyroidism and ophthalmopathy. TCRdb passed the multiplex PCR reads through MiXCR, listing each CDR3 protein once. The sample lists approximately 610,000 distinct CDR3 sequences; under 15% were seen once. Specimen: blood. The source of these receptors is a woman aged 40 to 50 with Graves' ophthalmopathy. CDR3s include the opening cysteine and the closing phenylalanine or tryptophan.

CDR3 protein: CASSEARRNNEKLFF
V gene: TRBV12-3/TRBV12-4
J gene: TRBJ1-4

CDR3 protein: CASSYGTGSSYEQYF
V gene: TRBV6-2/TRBV6-3
J gene: TRBJ2-7

CDR3 protein: CASSEWGEGRGHTEAFF
V gene: TRBV2
J gene: TRBJ1-1

CDR3 protein: CASSQRPYEQYF
V gene: TRBV12-3/TRBV12-4
J gene: TRBJ2-7

CDR3 protein: CASNLPGRASYEQYF
V gene: TRBV6-1
J gene: TRBJ2-7

CDR3 protein: CSASYGGGGTEAFF
V gene: TRBV20-1
J gene: TRBJ1-1

CDR3 protein: CASSMGFGNTIYF
V gene: TRBV19
J gene: TRBJ1-3

CDR3 protein: CASSYKPGQGDNYEQYF
V gene: TRBV6-5
J gene: TRBJ2-7

CDR3 protein: CASSDPGLGAEQYF
V gene: TRBV10-1
J gene: TRBJ2-7

CDR3 protein: CAWSSPGNQPQHF
V gene: TRBV30
J gene: TRBJ1-5

CDR3 protein: CASSNEWEVTGELFF
V gene: TRBV6-2/TRBV6-3
J gene: TRBJ2-2

CDR3 protein: CSARIGLAGTVWQETQYF
V gene: TRBV20-1
J gene: TRBJ2-5

CDR3 protein: CATETAVNTEAFF
V gene: TRBV2
J gene: TRBJ1-1

CDR3 protein: CASSWDSSEAFF
V gene: TRBV6-5
J gene: TRBJ1-1

CDR3 protein: CASRDLDGTGELFF
V gene: TRBV5-1
J gene: TRBJ2-2

CDR3 protein: CSARDGGGVNYGYTF
V gene: TRBV20-1
J gene: TRBJ1-2

CDR3 protein: CASSRKTNRRDEQYF
V gene: TRBV28
J gene: TRBJ2-7

CDR3 protein: CASSLLGGGDTEAFF
V gene: TRBV7-3
J gene: TRBJ1-1

CDR3 protein: CSARDLGDTGELFF
V gene: TRBV20-1
J gene: TRBJ2-2

CDR3 protein: CASIPHRPFRRQPQHF
V gene: TRBV11-2
J gene: TRBJ1-5

CDR3 protein: CSGGGQETQYF
V gene: TRBV29-1
J gene: TRBJ2-5

CDR3 protein: CSVYRGHEQYF
V gene: TRBV20-1
J gene: TRBJ2-7

CDR3 protein: CASSLTRGVDTEAFF
V gene: TRBV28
J gene: TRBJ1-1

CDR3 protein: CASSLWGTGRGYTF
V gene: TRBV28
J gene: TRBJ1-2

CDR3 protein: CASSLVSGSGETQYF
V gene: TRBV7-2
J gene: TRBJ2-5